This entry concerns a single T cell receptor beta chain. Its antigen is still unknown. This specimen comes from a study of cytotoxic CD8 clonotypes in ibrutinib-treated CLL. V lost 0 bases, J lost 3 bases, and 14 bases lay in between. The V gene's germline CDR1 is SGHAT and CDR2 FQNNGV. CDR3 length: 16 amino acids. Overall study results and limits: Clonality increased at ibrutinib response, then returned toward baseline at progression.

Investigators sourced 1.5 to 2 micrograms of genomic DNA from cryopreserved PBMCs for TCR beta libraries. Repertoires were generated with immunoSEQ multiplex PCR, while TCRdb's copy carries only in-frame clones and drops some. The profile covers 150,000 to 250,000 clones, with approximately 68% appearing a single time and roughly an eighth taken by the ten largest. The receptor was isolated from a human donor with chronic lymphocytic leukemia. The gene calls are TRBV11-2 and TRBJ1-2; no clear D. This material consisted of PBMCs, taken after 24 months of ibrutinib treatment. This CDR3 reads CASSLDRVNGDYGYTF. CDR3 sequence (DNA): TGTGCCAGCAGCTTAGATCGTGTCAACGGGGACTATGGCTACACCTTC.